The source of this T cell receptor beta chain is a study of spatial heterogeneity in lung cancer. On the study more broadly: Strong correlation was found between tumor-region TCR transcript counts and a T cell module score from matched bulk RNA-seq. The mean occurrence of each unique TCR and UMI combination in raw reads exceeded nine. Study observations and caveats: Mutation tallies in tumors tracked expanded intratumoral alpha and beta TCR counts. Expanded TCRs classified as ubiquitous or regional were counted, and these counts tracked ubiquitous and regional nonsynonymous mutations, respectively.

This clonotype was detected a few times. The target antigen is unknown. Because the library targeted alpha chains, this beta chain is an off-target read whose size means little. The CDR3 is made up of 12 amino acids. Germline V gene data show CDR1 as MNHGY and CDR2 as SVAAGI. Trimming removed 1 base at V and 6 bases at J, with 7 bases between. TCRdb reprocessed the 5' RACE reads via MiXCR and lists one record per CDR3 protein. The sample lists approximately 18,000 distinct CDR3 sequences; 5.8% were seen once. Noted time point: sample taken at primary tumor resection. Researchers sequenced whole RNA taken from tumor, nontumor lung or frozen PBMC without sorting.

This receptor was taken from a female donor with early-stage non-small cell lung cancer. The rearrangement links TRBV6-9 to TRBJ2-7; D unclear. The input for sequencing was lung tumor tissue, taken at surgery. CDR3 residues: CASSYFRVEQYF. The CDR3 DNA sequence: TGTGCCAGCAGTTATTTCCGTGTCGAGCAGTACTTC.